These 9 T cell receptor beta chains share one sample of origin, sequenced in a study of cytomegalovirus exposure and HLA in healthy donors. The PCR employed 60 Vbeta primers together with 13 Jbeta primers. Sequencing used immunoSEQ multiplex PCR; TCRdb keeps in-frame clones, though not all of them. The sample includes more than 95,000 clones, less than 80% seen only once; the top ten take 11%. Sequenced material: PBMCs. These TCRs come from a woman in her forties or fifties in good health and CMV-seropositive.

The chain joins TRBV18 to TRBJ2-5, with unresolved D. The J call could be wrong; TRBJ2-7 is a better fit for the DNA end. This CDR3 comprises 14 residues. From germline, CDR1 is KGHSH and CDR2 LQKENI. The CDR3 protein is CASSPPGTTYEQYF. The CDR3 DNA reads TGTGCCAGCTCACCACCGGGCACCACCTACGAGCAGTACTTC.

This chain joins TRBV11-2 and TRBJ1-1, with D unclear. The germline V gene has CDR1 SGHAT and CDR2 FQNNGV. The CDR3 loop spans 11 amino acids. The V end lost 2 bases, the J end lost 8 bases, and 6 bases lay between the germline ends. This chain's CDR3 is CASSLSGEAFF. In DNA form, the CDR3 reads TGTGCCAGCAGCTTAAGCGGGGAAGCTTTCTTT.

A remark on this clone: A read error may produce the germline difference seen at one junction end. The genes are TRBV4-2 and TRBJ2-1; D is unclear. The CDR3 consists of 13 residues. Germline CDR1 LGHNA, CDR2 YNFKEQ. CDR3 protein: CASKSATSDEQLF. CDR3 bases: TGTGCCAGTAAGAGCGCGACGTCCGATGAGCAGCTCTTC.

The chain recombines TRBV6-5 with TRBJ2-1; tentative D call: TRBD2 (6 bases). V was shortened by 5 bases and J by 9 bases, with 11 bases between the two germline ends. This CDR3 is built from 12 residues. Germline V gives CDR1 MNHEY, CDR2 SVGAGI. The CDR3 DNA sequence: TGTGCCAGCAGTCACCTCGGGGGTGAGCAGTTCTTC. It is translated as CASSHLGGEQFF.

This chain links TRBV5-4 with TRBJ1-1; the match to TRBD1 covers 12 bases. The germline V gene has CDR1 SGHNT and CDR2 YYREEE (reference sequence). With V trimmed by 7 bases and J by 0 bases, 7 bases remained unmatched. The CDR3 sequence is 16 residues long. CDR3 DNA sequence: TGTGCCAGCTCGTCCGGGACAGGGGGCATGAACACTGAAGCTTTCTTT. Translation: CASSSGTGGMNTEAFF.

The chain uses TRBV5-1 and TRBJ2-1, with 8 positions matching TRBD2. This CDR3 is 16 amino acids long. Germline V gene lookup returns CDR1 SGHRS and CDR2 YFSETQ. V lost 0 bases and J lost 0; bases outside the gene matches: 2. The CDR3 DNA reads TGCGCCAGCAGCTTGGCCAGCGGGAGCTCCTACAATGAGCAGTTCTTC. As protein: CASSLASGSSYNEQFF.

This clone was observed a few times. J is TRBJ2-1 and V is TRBV10-3; the match to TRBD1 covers 9 bases. This CDR3 has 15 amino acids. Germline-derived CDR1 and CDR2 are ENHRY and SYGVKD. V lost 10 bases and J lost 1; bases outside the gene matches: 8. Here the CDR3 reads CASSGTGFSYNEQFF. The CDR3 nucleotides read TGTGCCAGCTCGGGGACAGGGTTTTCCTACAATGAGCAGTTCTTC.

The chain joins TRBV7-9 to TRBJ2-7, with 7 bases identical to TRBD1. The V segment lost 5 bases and the J segment 3 bases; nucleotides outside the gene matches: 7. Germline CDR1 reads SEHNR; CDR2 reads FQNEAQ (reference sequence). The CDR3 length is 14 residues. Written as DNA, the CDR3 is TGTGCCAGCAGCCAGTGGGACAGAGACTACGAGCAGTACTTC. Translated, it gives CASSQWDRDYEQYF.

The chain uses TRBV5-1 and TRBJ2-7, with a tentative D call TRBD1 (6 bases). Germline values: CDR1 SGHRS, CDR2 YFSETQ. V gave up 5 bases and J gave up 0 bases, with 12 bases separating them. The CDR3 totals 14 residues. CDR3 nucleotides: TGCGCCAGCAGAACCCAGGGGTCCTCCTACGAGCAGTACTTC. It yields the protein CASRTQGSSYEQYF.